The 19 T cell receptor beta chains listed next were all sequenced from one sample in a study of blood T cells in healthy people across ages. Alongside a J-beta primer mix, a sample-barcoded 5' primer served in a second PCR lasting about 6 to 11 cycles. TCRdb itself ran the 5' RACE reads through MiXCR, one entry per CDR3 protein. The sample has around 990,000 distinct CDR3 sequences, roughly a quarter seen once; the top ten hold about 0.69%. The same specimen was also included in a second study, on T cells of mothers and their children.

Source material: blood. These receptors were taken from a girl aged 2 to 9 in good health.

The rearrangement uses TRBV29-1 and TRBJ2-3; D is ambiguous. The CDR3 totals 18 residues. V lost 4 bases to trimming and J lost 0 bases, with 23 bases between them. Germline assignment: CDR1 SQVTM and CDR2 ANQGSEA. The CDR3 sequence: CSVGAVGYSSSSTDTQYF. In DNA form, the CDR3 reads TGCAGCGTTGGCGCTGTAGGGTACTCATCATCTAGCACAGATACGCAGTATTTT.

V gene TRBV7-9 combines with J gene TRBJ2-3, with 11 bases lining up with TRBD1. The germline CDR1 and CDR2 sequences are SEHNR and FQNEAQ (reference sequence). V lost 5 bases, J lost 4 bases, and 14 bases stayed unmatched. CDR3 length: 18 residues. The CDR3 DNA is TGTGCCAGCAGCGTCCGAATACGAAGGACAGGGGGCGCAGATACGCAGTATTTT. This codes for CASSVRIRRTGGADTQYF. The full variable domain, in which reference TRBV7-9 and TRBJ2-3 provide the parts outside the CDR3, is DTGVSQNPRHKITKRGQNVTFRCDPISEHNRLYWYRQTLGQGPEFLTYFQNEAQLEKSRLLSDRFSAERPKGSFSTLEIQRTEQGDSAMYLCASSVRIRRTGGADTQYFGPGTRLTVL.

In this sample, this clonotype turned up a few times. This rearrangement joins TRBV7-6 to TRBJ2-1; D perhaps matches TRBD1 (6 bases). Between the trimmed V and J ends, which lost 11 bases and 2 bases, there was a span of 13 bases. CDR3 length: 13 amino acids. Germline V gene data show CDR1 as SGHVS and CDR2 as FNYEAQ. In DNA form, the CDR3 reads TGTGCCTCAAAGGGGGTACCCTACAATGAGCAGTTCTTC. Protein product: CASKGVPYNEQFF.

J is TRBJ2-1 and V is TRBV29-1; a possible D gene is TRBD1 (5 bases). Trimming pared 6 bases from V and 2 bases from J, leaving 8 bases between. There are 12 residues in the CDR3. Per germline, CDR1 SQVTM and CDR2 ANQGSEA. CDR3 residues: CSVWGPYNEQFF. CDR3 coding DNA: TGCAGCGTCTGGGGCCCCTACAATGAGCAGTTCTTC.

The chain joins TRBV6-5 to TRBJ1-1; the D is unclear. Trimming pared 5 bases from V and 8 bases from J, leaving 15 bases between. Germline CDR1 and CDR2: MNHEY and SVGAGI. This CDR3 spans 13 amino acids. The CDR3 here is CASSPSPGSEAFF. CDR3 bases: TGTGCCAGCAGTCCGTCCCCGGGATCCGAAGCTTTCTTT.

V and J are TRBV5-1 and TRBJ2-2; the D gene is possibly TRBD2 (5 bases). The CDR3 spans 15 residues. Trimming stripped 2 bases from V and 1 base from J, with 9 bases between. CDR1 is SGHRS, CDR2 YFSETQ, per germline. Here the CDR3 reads CASSFDGVNTGELFF. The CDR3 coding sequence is TGCGCCAGCAGCTTCGACGGGGTGAACACCGGGGAGCTGTTTTTT.

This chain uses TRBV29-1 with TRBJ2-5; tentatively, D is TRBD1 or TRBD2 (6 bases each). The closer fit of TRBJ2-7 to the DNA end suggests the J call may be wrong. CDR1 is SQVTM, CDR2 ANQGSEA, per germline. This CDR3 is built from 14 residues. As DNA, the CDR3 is TGCAGCGTCCAGGAATGGGGGGCGCGGAACGAGCAGTACTTC. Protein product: CSVQEWGARNEQYF.

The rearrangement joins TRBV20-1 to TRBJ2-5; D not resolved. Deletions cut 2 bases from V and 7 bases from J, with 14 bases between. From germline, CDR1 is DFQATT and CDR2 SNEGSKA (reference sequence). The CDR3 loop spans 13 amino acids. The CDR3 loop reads CSARLGTGWTQYF. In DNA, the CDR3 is TGCAGTGCTAGACTCGGTACCGGCTGGACCCAGTACTTC.

The CDR3 sequence is CASSLRGSGDTQYF. The CDR3 nucleotides read TGCGCCAGCAGCTTACGAGGTAGCGGCGATACGCAGTATTTT. The rearrangement joins TRBV5-1 to TRBJ2-3; D is possibly TRBD2 (6 bases). Trimming pared 2 bases from V and 6 bases from J, leaving 13 bases between. The CDR3 has 14 residues. Looked up from germline, CDR1 is SGHRS and CDR2 is YFSETQ.

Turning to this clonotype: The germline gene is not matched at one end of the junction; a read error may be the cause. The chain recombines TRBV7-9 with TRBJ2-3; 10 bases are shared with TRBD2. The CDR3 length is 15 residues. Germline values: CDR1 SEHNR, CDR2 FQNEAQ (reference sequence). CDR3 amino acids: CVSSLAGGSHDTQYF. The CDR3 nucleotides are TGTGTCAGCAGCTTAGCGGGGGGCTCACATGATACGCAGTATTTT.

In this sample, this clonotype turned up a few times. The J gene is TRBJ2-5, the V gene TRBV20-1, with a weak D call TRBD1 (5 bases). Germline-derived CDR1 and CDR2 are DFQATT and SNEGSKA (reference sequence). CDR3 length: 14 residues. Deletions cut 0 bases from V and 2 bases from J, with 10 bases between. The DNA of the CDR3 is TGCAGTGCTAGAGATCCAAGGGGTCAAGAGACCCAGTACTTC. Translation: CSARDPRGQETQYF.

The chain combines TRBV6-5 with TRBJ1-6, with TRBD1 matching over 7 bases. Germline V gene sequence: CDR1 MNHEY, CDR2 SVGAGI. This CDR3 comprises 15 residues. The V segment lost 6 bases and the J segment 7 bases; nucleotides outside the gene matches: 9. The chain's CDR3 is CASSYLRTGNSPLHF. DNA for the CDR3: TGTGCCAGCAGCTACCTACGGACAGGAAATTCACCCCTCCACTTT.

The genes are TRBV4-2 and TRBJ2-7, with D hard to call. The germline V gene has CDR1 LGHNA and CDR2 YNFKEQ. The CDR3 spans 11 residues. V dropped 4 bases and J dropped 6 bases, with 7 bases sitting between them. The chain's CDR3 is CASSRNSEQYF. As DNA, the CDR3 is TGTGCCAGCAGCCGGAATTCCGAGCAGTACTTC.

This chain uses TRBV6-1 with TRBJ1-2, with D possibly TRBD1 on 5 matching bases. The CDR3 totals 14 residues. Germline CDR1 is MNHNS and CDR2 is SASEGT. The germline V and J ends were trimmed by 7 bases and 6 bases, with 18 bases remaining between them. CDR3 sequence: CASNLSGTEDGYTF. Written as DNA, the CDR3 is TGTGCCAGCAACTTGTCCGGGACGGAGGATGGCTACACCTTC.

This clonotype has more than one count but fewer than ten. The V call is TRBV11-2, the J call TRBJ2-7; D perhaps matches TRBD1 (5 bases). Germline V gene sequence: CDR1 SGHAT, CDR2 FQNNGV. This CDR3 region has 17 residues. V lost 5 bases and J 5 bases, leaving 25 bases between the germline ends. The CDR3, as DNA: TGTGCCAGCAGCGCGCGACACCCAGGGTCCTTTGGCGACGAGCAGTACTTC. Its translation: CASSARHPGSFGDEQYF.

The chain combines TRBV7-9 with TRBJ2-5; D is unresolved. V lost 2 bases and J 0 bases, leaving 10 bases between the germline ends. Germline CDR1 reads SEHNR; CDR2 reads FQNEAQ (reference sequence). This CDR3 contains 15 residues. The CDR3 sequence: CASSLFDSYQETQYF. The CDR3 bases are TGTGCCAGCAGCTTATTCGACTCCTACCAAGAGACCCAGTACTTC.

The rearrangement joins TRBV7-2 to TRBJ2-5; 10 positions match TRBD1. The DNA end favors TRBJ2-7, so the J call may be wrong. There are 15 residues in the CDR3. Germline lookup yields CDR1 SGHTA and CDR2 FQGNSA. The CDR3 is CASSFRTGGPYEQYF. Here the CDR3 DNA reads TGTGCCAGCAGCTTCCGGACAGGGGGTCCCTACGAGCAGTACTTC.

The CDR3 protein is CASSNQGASGANVLTF. The DNA of the CDR3 is TGTGCCAGCAGTAATCAGGGGGCGAGTGGGGCCAACGTCCTGACTTTC. This rearrangement joins TRBV28 to TRBJ2-6; 8 nucleotides agree with TRBD1. V trimming: 5 bases; J trimming: 3 bases; junction bases outside the gene matches: 6. This CDR3 is 16 amino acids long. Germline CDR1 is MDHEN and CDR2 is SYDVKM.

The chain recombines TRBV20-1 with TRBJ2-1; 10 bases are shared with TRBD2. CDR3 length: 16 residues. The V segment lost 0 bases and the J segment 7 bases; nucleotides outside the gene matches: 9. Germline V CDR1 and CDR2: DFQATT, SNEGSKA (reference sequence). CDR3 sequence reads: CSARDVLAGVYNEQFF. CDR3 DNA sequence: TGCAGTGCTAGAGACGTTCTAGCGGGAGTCTATAATGAGCAGTTCTTC.